Reported below is one T cell receptor (beta chain). The data originate from a study of T cells in Graves' hyperthyroidism and ophthalmopathy. RNA transcripts yielded amplified TCR beta CDR3 regions. The HTBI set primed first-round TCR CDR3 RT-PCR. TCRdb used MiXCR to reprocess the multiplex PCR reads, holding one entry per CDR3 protein. Among about 400,000 distinct CDR3 sequences, 14% to 15% were seen once, and the ten largest hold around a third. Sequenced sample: blood. This clonotype was sampled from a woman under 40 with Graves' hyperthyroidism.

CDR3 coding DNA: TGTGCCGCAACACAAACCGGGCAAAGGAATTCACCCCTCCACTTT. This codes for CAATQTGQRNSPLHF. This sequence joins TRBV10-3 and TRBJ1-6; D not certain. The germline CDR1 and CDR2 sequences are ENHRY and SYGVKD. V was trimmed by 11 bases and J by 7 bases, leaving 21 bases between them. CDR3 length: 15 residues.